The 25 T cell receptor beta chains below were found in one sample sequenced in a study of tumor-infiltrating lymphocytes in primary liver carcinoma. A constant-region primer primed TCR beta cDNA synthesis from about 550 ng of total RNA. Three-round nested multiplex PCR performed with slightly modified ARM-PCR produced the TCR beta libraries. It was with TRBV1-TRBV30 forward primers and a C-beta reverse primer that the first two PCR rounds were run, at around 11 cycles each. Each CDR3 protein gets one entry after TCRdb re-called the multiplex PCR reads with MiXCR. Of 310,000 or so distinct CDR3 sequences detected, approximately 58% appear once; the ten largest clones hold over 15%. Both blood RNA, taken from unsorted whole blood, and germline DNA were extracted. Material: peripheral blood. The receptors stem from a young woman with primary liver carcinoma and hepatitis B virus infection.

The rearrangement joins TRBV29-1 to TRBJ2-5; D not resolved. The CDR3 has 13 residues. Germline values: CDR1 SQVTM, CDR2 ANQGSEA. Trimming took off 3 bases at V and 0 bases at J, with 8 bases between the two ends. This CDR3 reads CSVDTSDQETQYF. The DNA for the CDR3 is TGCAGCGTTGACACCAGCGACCAAGAGACCCAGTACTTC.

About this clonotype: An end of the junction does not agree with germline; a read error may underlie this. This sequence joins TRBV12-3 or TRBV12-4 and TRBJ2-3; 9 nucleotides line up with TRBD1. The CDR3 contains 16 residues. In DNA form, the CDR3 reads TGTACCAGCAGTTTAGGAGACAGGGGGGGGACAGATACGCAGTATTTT. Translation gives CTSSLGDRGGTDTQYF.

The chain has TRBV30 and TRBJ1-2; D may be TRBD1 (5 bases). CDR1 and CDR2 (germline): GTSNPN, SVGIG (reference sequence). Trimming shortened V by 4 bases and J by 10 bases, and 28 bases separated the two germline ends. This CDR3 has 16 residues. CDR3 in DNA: TGTGCCTGGAAAATTCGGGGGACCGACCAGAGGAATGACTACACCTTC. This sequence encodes CAWKIRGTDQRNDYTF.

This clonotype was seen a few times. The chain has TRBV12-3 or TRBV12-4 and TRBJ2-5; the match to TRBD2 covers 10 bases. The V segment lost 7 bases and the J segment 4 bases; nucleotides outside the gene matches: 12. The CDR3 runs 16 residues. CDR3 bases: TGTGCCAGCACCGTCCGGCTAGCGGGAGTAACAGAGACCCAGTACTTC. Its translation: CASTVRLAGVTETQYF.

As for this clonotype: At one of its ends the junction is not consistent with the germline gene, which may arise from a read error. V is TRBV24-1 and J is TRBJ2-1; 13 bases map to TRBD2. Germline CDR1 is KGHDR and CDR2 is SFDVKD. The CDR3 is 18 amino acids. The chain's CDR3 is CATSDTPGLAGLGNEQLF. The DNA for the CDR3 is TGTGCTACCAGTGATACCCCGGGACTAGCGGGACTTGGCAATGAGCAGCTCTTC.

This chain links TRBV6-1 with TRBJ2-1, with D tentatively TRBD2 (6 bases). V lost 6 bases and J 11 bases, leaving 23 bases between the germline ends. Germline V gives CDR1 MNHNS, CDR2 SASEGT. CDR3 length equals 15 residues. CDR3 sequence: CASSQTRVTSNKQFF. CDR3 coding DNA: TGTGCCAGCAGCCAGACTAGGGTCACGTCAAATAAGCAGTTCTTC.

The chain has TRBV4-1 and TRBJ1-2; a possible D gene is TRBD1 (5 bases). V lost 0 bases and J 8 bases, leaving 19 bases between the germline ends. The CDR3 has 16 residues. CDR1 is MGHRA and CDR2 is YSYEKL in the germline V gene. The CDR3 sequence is CASSQDPGRGIQGYTF. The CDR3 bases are TGCGCCAGCAGCCAAGATCCCGGACGGGGGATCCAAGGCTACACCTTC.

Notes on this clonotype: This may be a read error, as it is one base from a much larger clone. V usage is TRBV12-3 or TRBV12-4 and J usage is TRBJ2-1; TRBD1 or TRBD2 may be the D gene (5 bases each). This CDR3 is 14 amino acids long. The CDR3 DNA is TGTGCCAACAGTACCGGGACGGCGGACAATGAGCAGTTCTTC. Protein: CANSTGTADNEQFF.

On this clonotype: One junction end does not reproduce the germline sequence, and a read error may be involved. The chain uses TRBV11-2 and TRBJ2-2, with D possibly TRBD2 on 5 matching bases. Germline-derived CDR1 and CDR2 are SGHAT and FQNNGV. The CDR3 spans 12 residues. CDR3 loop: CASNTEYGELLF. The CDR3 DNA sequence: TGTGCCAGCAACACGGAGTACGGGGAGCTGTTATTT.

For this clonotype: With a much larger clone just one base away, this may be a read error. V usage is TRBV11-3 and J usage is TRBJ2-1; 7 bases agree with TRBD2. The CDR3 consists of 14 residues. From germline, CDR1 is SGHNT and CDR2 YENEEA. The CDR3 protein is CAGSPFGGNNEQFF. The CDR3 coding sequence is TGTGCCGGCAGCCCCTTCGGGGGGAACAATGAGCAGTTCTTC. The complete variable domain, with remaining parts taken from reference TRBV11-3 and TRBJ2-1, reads EAGVVQSPRYKIIEKKQPVAFWCNPISGHNTLYWYLQNLGQGPELLIRYENEEAVDDSQLPKDRFSAERLKGVDSTLKIQPAELGDSAVYLCAGSPFGGNNEQFFGPGTRLTVL.

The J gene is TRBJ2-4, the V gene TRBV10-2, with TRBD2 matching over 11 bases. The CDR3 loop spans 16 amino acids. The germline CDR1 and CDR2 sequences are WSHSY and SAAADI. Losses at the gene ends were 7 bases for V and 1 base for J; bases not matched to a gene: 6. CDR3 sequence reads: CASNSGRAGAKNIQYF. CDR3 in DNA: TGCGCCAGCAATAGCGGGAGGGCCGGGGCCAAAAACATTCAGTACTTC.

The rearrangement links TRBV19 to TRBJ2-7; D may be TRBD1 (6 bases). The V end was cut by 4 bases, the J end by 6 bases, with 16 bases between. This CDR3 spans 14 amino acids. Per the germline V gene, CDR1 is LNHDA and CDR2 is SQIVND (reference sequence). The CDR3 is CASSKGTGIFEQYF. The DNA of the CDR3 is TGTGCCAGTAGTAAGGGCACAGGGATTTTCGAGCAGTACTTC.

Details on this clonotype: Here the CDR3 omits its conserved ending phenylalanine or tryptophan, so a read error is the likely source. The CDR3 nucleotides read TGTGCCAGCAGAGGGACAGTTCGCAATGAGCAGTTCTAC. Translating it yields CASRGTVRNEQFY. This chain joins TRBV13 and TRBJ2-1; 7 nucleotides line up with TRBD1. This CDR3 spans 13 amino acids. The ends lost 6 bases at V and 6 bases at J; junction bases unmatched: 5. CDR1 is PRHDT and CDR2 is FYEKMQ in the germline V gene (reference sequence).

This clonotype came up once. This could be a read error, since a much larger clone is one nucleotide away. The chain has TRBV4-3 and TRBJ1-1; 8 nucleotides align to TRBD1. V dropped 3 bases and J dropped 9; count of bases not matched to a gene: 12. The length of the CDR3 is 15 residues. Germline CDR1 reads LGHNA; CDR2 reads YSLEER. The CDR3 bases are TGCGCCAGCAGCCATGGGGACAGGAACGAACCTAAAGCTTTCTTT. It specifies CASSHGDRNEPKAFF.

The CDR3 spells CASSFTPDRGPHYGYTF. For the CDR3, the DNA is TGTGCCAGCAGCTTCACACCGGACAGGGGGCCTCACTATGGCTACACCTTC. The gene calls are TRBV7-9 and TRBJ1-2, with TRBD1 matching over 11 bases. This CDR3 region has 17 residues. Looked up from germline, CDR1 is SEHNR and CDR2 is FQNEAQ (reference sequence). The trim removed 3 bases at V and 3 bases at J, leaving 9 bases unmatched.

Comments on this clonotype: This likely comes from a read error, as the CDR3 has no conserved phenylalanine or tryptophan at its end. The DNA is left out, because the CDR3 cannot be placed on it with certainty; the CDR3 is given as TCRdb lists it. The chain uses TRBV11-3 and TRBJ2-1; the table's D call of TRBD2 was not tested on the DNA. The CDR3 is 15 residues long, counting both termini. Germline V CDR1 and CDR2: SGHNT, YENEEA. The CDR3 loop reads CASSLGNSGANEQFS.

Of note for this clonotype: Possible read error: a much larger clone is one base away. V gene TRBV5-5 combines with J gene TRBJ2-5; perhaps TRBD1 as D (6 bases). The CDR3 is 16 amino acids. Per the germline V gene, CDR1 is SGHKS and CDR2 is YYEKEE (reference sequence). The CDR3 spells CASSLAPAKGQEAQYF. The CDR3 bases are TGTGCCAGCAGCTTGGCCCCGGCGAAGGGACAAGAGGCCCAGTACTTC.

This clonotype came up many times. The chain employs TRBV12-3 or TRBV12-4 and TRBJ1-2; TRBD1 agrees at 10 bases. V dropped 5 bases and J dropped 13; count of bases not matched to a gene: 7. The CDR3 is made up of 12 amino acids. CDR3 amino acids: CASSRPGQGSTF. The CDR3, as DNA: TGTGCCAGCAGTCGTCCGGGACAGGGGTCCACCTTC.

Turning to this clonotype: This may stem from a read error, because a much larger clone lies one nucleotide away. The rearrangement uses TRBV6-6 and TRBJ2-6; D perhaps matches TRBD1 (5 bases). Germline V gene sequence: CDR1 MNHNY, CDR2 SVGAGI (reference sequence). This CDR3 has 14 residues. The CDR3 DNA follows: TGTGCCAGCTTTTCGGCCTCTGGGGCCAACATCCTGACTTTC. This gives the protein CASFSASGANILTF.

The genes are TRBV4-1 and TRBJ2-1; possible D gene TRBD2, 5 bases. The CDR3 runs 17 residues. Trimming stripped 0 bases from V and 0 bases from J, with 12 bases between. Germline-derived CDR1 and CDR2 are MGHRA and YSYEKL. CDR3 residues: CASSQELQRFSYNEQFF. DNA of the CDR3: TGCGCCAGCAGCCAAGAGCTTCAGCGGTTCTCCTACAATGAGCAGTTCTTC.

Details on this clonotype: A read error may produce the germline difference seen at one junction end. CDR3 bases: TGCGCCAGCACCCTGGCGGAGGGAAGAGATATGCAGTATTTT. Translation: CASTLAEGRDMQYF. The chain joins TRBV4-1 to TRBJ2-3, with D tentatively TRBD2 (6 bases). Germline values: CDR1 MGHRA, CDR2 YSYEKL. The CDR3 runs 14 residues.

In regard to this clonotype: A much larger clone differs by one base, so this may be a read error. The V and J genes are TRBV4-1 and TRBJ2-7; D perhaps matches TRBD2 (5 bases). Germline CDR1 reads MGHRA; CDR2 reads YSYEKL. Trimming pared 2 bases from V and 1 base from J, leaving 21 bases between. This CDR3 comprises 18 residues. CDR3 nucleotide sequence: TGCGCCAGCAGCCAAACGTTAGTAGCGAGAGGCCTGTCCTACGAGCAGTACTTC. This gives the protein CASSQTLVARGLSYEQYF.

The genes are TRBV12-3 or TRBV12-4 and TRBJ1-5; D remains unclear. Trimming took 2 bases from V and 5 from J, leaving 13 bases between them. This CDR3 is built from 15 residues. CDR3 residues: CASSLKRERDQPQHF. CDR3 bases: TGTGCCAGCAGTTTAAAGAGAGAGAGAGATCAGCCCCAGCATTTT.

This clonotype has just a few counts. CDR3 protein: CASGLLADTQYF. CDR3 nucleotides: TGCGCCAGCGGATTGCTGGCAGATACGCAGTATTTT. The rearrangement joins TRBV5-1 to TRBJ2-3; no clear D gene. Trimming cost V 7 bases and J 4 bases, with 10 bases left between them. Germline V gene lookup returns CDR1 SGHRS and CDR2 YFSETQ. The CDR3 totals 12 residues.

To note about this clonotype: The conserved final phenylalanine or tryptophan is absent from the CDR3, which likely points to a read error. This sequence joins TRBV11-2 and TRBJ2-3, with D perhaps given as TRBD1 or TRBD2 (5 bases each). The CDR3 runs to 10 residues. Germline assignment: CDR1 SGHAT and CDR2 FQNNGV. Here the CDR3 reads CASRGDRQYS. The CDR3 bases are TGTGCCAGCAGGGGGGATAGGCAGTATTCT.